This T cell receptor beta chain stems from a study of beta chain features in type 1 diabetes. This CDR3 comprises 15 residues. The germline V gene has CDR1 KGHSH and CDR2 LQKENI. V was clipped by 5 bases and J by 0 bases, with 13 bases between them. Since all of the isolated RNA was reverse transcribed, expressed TCRB transcripts were what got sequenced. Sequencing used immunoSEQ multiplex PCR; TCRdb keeps in-frame clones, though not all of them. The table has around 30,000 clones, 65% seen once; the top ten hold about 2.5%. This clone counts as medium-sized. What it recognizes is unknown. Overall study findings and caveats: In every one of the four CD4+ subsets, TCRB CDR3s were moderately but significantly shorter in Type 1 diabetes patients. Reduced insertions and increased deletions marked VDJ junctions in type 1 diabetes patients.

The receptor's source is a woman in her 30s with type 1 diabetes. This chain uses TRBV18 with TRBJ1-2; D is perhaps TRBD1 (5 bases). Sequencing was carried out using Tregs from blood. CDR3: CASSSAQGPNYGYTF. The CDR3 DNA reads TGTGCCAGCTCATCGGCCCAGGGTCCTAACTATGGCTACACCTTC.